Listed below are T cell receptor beta chains from one sample, sequenced in a study of blood T cell repertoires in COVID-19. Profiled with immunoSEQ multiplex PCR; TCRdb holds only in-frame clones, not every one. This sample yields about 110,000 clones, of which approximately 81% are seen a single time; under 2.5% belongs to the top ten. The sequencing sample was made of peripheral blood. All receptors derive from a human donor in a cohort sampled during active COVID-19. Both conserved end residues are trimmed from each CDR3. The size of a clone is reported for some rows only, either as once, few or many, or as a class for expanded clones.

>TRBJ2-7|10|TRBV7-6|NA
ASSFLSYEQY
>TRBJ2-5|13|TRBV7-8|NA
ATTPRGNPGETQY
>TRBJ2-5|13|TRBV19|NA
ASSISLAGGETQY
>TRBJ1-4|14|TRBV6-2/TRBV6-3|NA
ASSYSVGAWNEKLF
>TRBJ1-2|11|TRBV6-5|NA
ASSYQGAVGYT
>TRBJ2-1|13|TRBV6-4|NA
ASSRQVSSYNEQF
>TRBJ2-5|13|TRBV7-7|NA
ASSSSSGRGETQY
>TRBJ1-6|14|TRBV3-1/TRBV3-2|NA
ASSQDPGGVASPLH
>TRBJ2-1|14|TRBV11-2|NA
ASSLRPTGTDNEQF
>NA|15|TRBV7-6|once
ASSSIPAGANTGELF
>TRBJ1-4|12|TRBV18|NA
ASSPGTGGEKLF
>TRBJ2-5|11|TRBV27|NA
ASRGLVLETQY
>TRBJ2-3|14|TRBV27|NA
ASSRLAGQGSDTQY
>TRBJ2-4|15|TRBV27|NA
ASSPTRGGPYKNIQY
>TRBJ1-4|13|TRBV3-1/TRBV3-2|NA
ASSQSVSDNEKLF
>TRBJ2-1|15|TRBV5-1|once
ASTLGLAGRTYNEQF
>TRBJ2-7|11|TRBV27|NA
ASRTSSVNEQY
>TRBJ2-7|13|TRBV3-1/TRBV3-2|NA
ASSQVGTGGNEQY
>TRBJ2-1|13|TRBV6-5|NA
ASKEIGGGYNEQF
>TRBJ2-2|15|TRBV5-1|NA
ASSWGRGAEYTGELF
>TRBJ2-1|13|TRBV6-4|NA
ASRPSGSSYNEQF
>TRBJ1-2|11|TRBV5-1|NA
ASSLTEEYGYT
>TRBJ2-3|12|TRBV27|NA
ASRRGSGTDTQY
>TRBJ1-4|14|TRBV7-9|NA
ASSLSLTPSDEKLF
>TRBJ2-7|14|TRBV3-1/TRBV3-2|NA
ASSLGRGTKYYEQY
>TRBJ2-1|10|TRBV6-2/TRBV6-3|NA
ASSPHGREQF
>TRBJ1-1|13|TRBV6-5|NA
ASSNGRPMNTEAF
>TRBJ2-3|15|TRBV18|NA
ASSPPVGGASTDTQY
>TRBJ2-1|14|TRBV25-1|NA
ASSPRGGVSYNEQF
>TRBJ2-3|15|TRBV6-6|NA
ASSPRTSGAGYHTQY
>TRBJ2-2|16|TRBV7-2|NA
ASSTTLSLRQNTGELF
>TRBJ2-1|14|TRBV27|NA
ASRIGTSGSFDEQF
>TRBJ2-7|14|TRBV13|NA
ASSSRIAARTYEQY
>TRBJ1-1|11|TRBV19|NA
ASEGFKDTEAF
>TRBJ2-1|9|TRBV28|NA
ASSPYNEQF
>TRBJ1-5|12|TRBV4-1|NA
ASSQAEAVQPQH
>TRBJ2-2|13|TRBV19|NA
ASSIGGIGTGELF
>TRBJ2-1|14|TRBV7-8|NA
ASSLAWGGIGNEQF
>TRBJ1-2|13|TRBV5-4|NA
ASSLEGQANYGYT
>TRBJ1-1|8|TRBV3-1/TRBV3-2|NA
ASGDSEAF
>TRBJ2-7|11|TRBV18|once
ASSPHTGDEQY
>TRBJ2-7|12|TRBV5-5|once
ASSSGHLSYEQY